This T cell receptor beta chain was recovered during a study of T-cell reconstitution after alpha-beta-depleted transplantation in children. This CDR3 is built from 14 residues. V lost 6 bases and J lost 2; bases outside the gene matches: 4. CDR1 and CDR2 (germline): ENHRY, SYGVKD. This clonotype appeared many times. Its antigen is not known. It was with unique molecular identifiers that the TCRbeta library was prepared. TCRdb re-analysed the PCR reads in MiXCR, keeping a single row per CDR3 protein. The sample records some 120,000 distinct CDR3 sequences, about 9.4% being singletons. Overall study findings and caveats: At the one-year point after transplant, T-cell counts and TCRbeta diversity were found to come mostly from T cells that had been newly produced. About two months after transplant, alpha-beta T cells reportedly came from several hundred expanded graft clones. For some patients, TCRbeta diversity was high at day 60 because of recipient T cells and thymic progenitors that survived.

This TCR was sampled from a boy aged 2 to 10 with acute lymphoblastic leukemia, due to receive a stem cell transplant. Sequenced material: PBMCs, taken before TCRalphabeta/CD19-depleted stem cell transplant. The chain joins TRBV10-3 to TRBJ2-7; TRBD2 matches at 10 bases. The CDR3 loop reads CAIRSGTSAYEQYF. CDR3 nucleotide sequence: TGTGCCATCAGATCCGGGACTAGCGCCTACGAGCAGTACTTC.